Below, 26 T cell receptor beta chains from the same sample are listed, as sequenced in a study of T-cell memory formation after mild COVID-19. From the 5' RACE reads, TCRdb called clonotypes with MiXCR, one entry per CDR3 protein. Altogether roughly 280,000 distinct CDR3 sequences are present, roughly 16% being singletons, with the ten largest covering roughly 20%. The sample taken for sequencing was PBMCs or a T cell subset sorted from them (not recorded which). These receptors all come from a man younger than 35 who had mild COVID-19 (a few samples of this study predate the infection). Cell type and time point are not known.

This clonotype was seen only a few times. The chain recombines TRBV20-1 with TRBJ2-3; TRBD2 might be the D (6 bases). CDR1 is DFQATT, CDR2 SNEGSKA, per germline (reference sequence). Trimming took off 1 base at V and 4 bases at J, with 6 bases between the two ends. The CDR3 consists of 12 residues. DNA of the CDR3: TGCAGTGCTAGAGGGGGGGCAGATACGCAGTATTTT. Its protein is CSARGGADTQYF.

V and J are TRBV9 and TRBJ1-2; D remains ambiguous. This CDR3 contains 12 residues. V lost 4 bases and J 6 bases, leaving 10 bases between the germline ends. The germline V gene has CDR1 SGDLS and CDR2 YYNGEE. CDR3 DNA sequence: TGTGCCAGCAGCTCCCGGCGGAATGGCTACACCTTC. This codes for CASSSRRNGYTF.

The genes are TRBV6-5 and TRBJ1-4; perhaps TRBD1 as D (5 bases). The CDR3 is made up of 19 amino acids. In germline, CDR1 is MNHEY, CDR2 SVGAGI. V was pared by 2 bases and J by 5 bases, with 24 bases between. This CDR3 is CASSYQYPQGMGLNEKLFF. CDR3 coding DNA: TGTGCCAGCAGTTACCAGTATCCCCAGGGCATGGGGTTAAATGAAAAACTGTTTTTT.

This clonotype has ten or more counts. This CDR3 is CASSPRTRETQYF. CDR3 coding DNA: TGTGCCAGCAGTCCTCGGACGCGGGAGACCCAGTACTTC. The rearrangement uses TRBV27 and TRBJ2-5; D ambiguous. CDR1 MNHEY and CDR2 SMNVEV come from the germline V gene (reference sequence). V shed 5 bases and J shed 5 bases, with 12 bases lying between them. This CDR3 is built from 13 residues.

Only a few counts were recorded for this clonotype. The rearrangement uses TRBV10-2 and TRBJ2-5; 7 bases are shared with TRBD2. CDR3 size: 13 residues. Germline trimming cut 6 bases from V and 5 bases from J; bases unmatched to any gene: 6. The V gene's germline CDR1 is WSHSY and CDR2 SAAADI. CDR3 in amino acids: CASRYAGEETQYF. The CDR3 nucleotides read TGCGCCAGCAGATATGCGGGGGAGGAGACCCAGTACTTC.

V is TRBV29-1 and J is TRBJ1-2; TRBD1 matches at 7 bases. Germline V lookup: CDR1 SQVTM, CDR2 ANQGSEA. After removal of 6 bases from V and 8 bases from J, the junction contained 12 bases not matched to a gene. CDR3 length: 13 amino acids. CDR3 residues: CSVDLITGDGYTF. The CDR3 DNA reads TGCAGCGTCGATCTAATAACAGGGGACGGCTACACCTTC.

CDR3 DNA sequence: TGCGCCAGCAGCCCCGGGACAGGGGGCGTGGTTGGGGAGACCCAGTACTTC. It specifies CASSPGTGGVVGETQYF. The chain has TRBV5-1 and TRBJ2-5; 12 bases are shared with TRBD1. Germline loops: CDR1 SGHRS, CDR2 YFSETQ. The V segment lost 4 bases and the J segment 5 bases; nucleotides outside the gene matches: 12. This CDR3 has 17 amino acids. Variable domain in full (rest from reference TRBV5-1 and TRBJ2-5): KAGVTQTPRYLIKTRGQQVTLSCSPISGHRSVSWYQQTPGQGLQFLFEYFSETQRNKGNFPGRFSGRQFSNSRSEMNVSTLELGDSALYLCASSPGTGGVVGETQYFGPGTRLLVL.

This chain uses TRBV4-1 with TRBJ2-7, with D possibly matching TRBD1 (5 bases). The CDR3 runs 14 residues. The germline V gene has CDR1 MGHRA and CDR2 YSYEKL. With 4 bases removed from V and 3 bases from J, the gap between germline ends came to 13 bases. The DNA of the CDR3 is TGCGCCAGCAGCCCCTTCGTGACAGACTACGAGCAGTACTTC. This translates into CASSPFVTDYEQYF.

In this sample, this clonotype turned up a few times. The chain has TRBV7-9 and TRBJ1-3; D gene unclear. Germline V gene lookup returns CDR1 SEHNR and CDR2 FQNEAQ (reference sequence). There are 12 residues in the CDR3. V was shortened by 3 bases and J by 2 bases, with 2 bases between the two germline ends. The chain's CDR3 is CASSFAGNTIYF. The CDR3 nucleotides are TGTGCCAGCAGCTTTGCTGGAAACACCATATATTTT.

A note on this clonotype: The CDR3 does not end in the conserved phenylalanine or tryptophan, so this is likely a read error. CDR3 protein: CASGQQGFNNSPLHL. Here the CDR3 DNA reads TGTGCCAGCGGCCAACAGGGCTTTAATAATTCACCCCTCCACCTT. The chain is built from TRBV2 and TRBJ1-6, with a tentative D call TRBD1 (6 bases). V was cut by 8 bases and J by 5 bases, with 16 bases left in between. This CDR3 is built from 15 residues. CDR1 and CDR2 (germline): SNHLY, FYNNEI.

This chain connects TRBV20-1 to TRBJ1-2; TRBD1 agrees at 8 bases. Trimming took 0 bases from V and 5 from J; bases not matched to a gene: 8. This CDR3 is 15 amino acids long. Looked up from germline, CDR1 is DFQATT and CDR2 is SNEGSKA (reference sequence). The CDR3: CSARDFKDRVYGYTF. In DNA form, the CDR3 reads TGCAGTGCTAGAGATTTTAAGGACAGGGTATATGGCTACACCTTC.

The chain couples TRBV10-3 to TRBJ1-2; 9 bases align to TRBD1. Per germline, CDR1 ENHRY and CDR2 SYGVKD. The V gene end was trimmed by 10 bases and the J gene end by 9 bases; junction bases not matched to a gene: 6. The CDR3 covers 11 residues. CDR3 protein: CATRQGESYTF. The CDR3 coding sequence is TGTGCCACCCGACAGGGGGAGAGCTACACCTTC.

The J gene is TRBJ2-5, the V gene TRBV5-1; 11 bases align to TRBD1. The trim removed 4 bases at V and 3 bases at J, leaving 2 bases unmatched. Per the germline V gene, CDR1 is SGHRS and CDR2 is YFSETQ. CDR3 length: 14 residues. The chain's CDR3 is CASSGTGGKETQYF. The CDR3 DNA follows: TGCGCCAGCAGCGGGACAGGGGGGAAAGAGACCCAGTACTTC.

The chain employs TRBV4-1 and TRBJ2-2; D is unresolved. Germline values: CDR1 MGHRA, CDR2 YSYEKL. The CDR3 loop spans 13 amino acids. Trimming shortened V by 6 bases and J by 7 bases, and 12 bases separated the two germline ends. As DNA, the CDR3 is TGCGCCAGCAGTCCTCCGGATGGCGGGGAGCTGTTTTTT. This sequence encodes CASSPPDGGELFF.

This clonotype appeared a few times. This sequence joins TRBV18 and TRBJ2-3; D remains ambiguous. The CDR3 extends over 14 amino acids. V lost 2 bases to trimming and J lost 2 bases, with 8 bases between them. Germline CDR1 KGHSH, CDR2 LQKENI. The CDR3 protein is CASSPFSTTDTQYF. CDR3 DNA sequence: TGTGCCAGCTCACCATTCAGCACCACAGATACGCAGTATTTT.

The chain links TRBV20-1 to TRBJ2-3; possibly TRBD1 or TRBD2 for D (5 bases each). From germline, CDR1 is DFQATT and CDR2 SNEGSKA (reference sequence). V was trimmed by 1 base and J by 4 bases, leaving 9 bases between them. The CDR3 covers 13 residues. In DNA form, the CDR3 reads TGCAGTGCTAGAGGGGGGTCCCCAGATACGCAGTATTTT. As protein: CSARGGSPDTQYF.

CDR3: CASSQGLFLALAGAYEQYF. DNA of the CDR3: TGCGCCAGCAGCCAAGGTCTTTTCCTGGCACTAGCGGGAGCCTACGAGCAGTACTTC. The chain carries TRBV4-1 and TRBJ2-7, with 11 bases that match TRBD2. The V segment lost 1 base and the J segment 2 bases; nucleotides outside the gene matches: 13. The CDR3 covers 19 residues. Germline assignment: CDR1 MGHRA and CDR2 YSYEKL.

Sample share makes this clonotype medium-sized. The gene calls are TRBV27 and TRBJ2-7; 8 bases align to TRBD2. There are 15 residues in the CDR3. Germline V gene data show CDR1 as MNHEY and CDR2 as SMNVEV (reference sequence). Trimming at V came to 1 base and at J to 1 base, leaving 3 bases not matched to a gene. CDR3 in amino acids: CASSLLAGSSYEQYF. The CDR3 region has the DNA TGTGCCAGCAGTTTATTAGCGGGGTCTTCCTACGAGCAGTACTTC.

The chain employs TRBV11-2 and TRBJ1-1; D not certain. The CDR3 length is 13 residues. V was shortened by 6 bases and J by 7 bases, with 15 bases between the two germline ends. Germline V lookup: CDR1 SGHAT, CDR2 FQNNGV. CDR3 DNA: TGTGCCAGCAGTTCCCCGACGGGAAGTGAAGCTTTCTTT. It specifies CASSSPTGSEAFF.

This clonotype was detected ten times or more. The chain employs TRBV5-1 and TRBJ2-7; 10 nucleotides align to TRBD2. Looked up from germline, CDR1 is SGHRS and CDR2 is YFSETQ. Losses at the gene ends were 4 bases for V and 4 bases for J; bases not matched to a gene: 5. The CDR3 has 14 amino acids. The CDR3 reads CASSEAGGPYEQYF. DNA for the CDR3: TGCGCCAGCAGCGAAGCGGGGGGGCCGTACGAGCAGTACTTC.

This clonotype was counted once. The chain couples TRBV3-1 to TRBJ1-2; tentative D call: TRBD1 (6 bases). The CDR3 runs to 15 residues. Germline lookup yields CDR1 LGHDT and CDR2 YNNKEL (reference sequence). V lost 4 bases and J lost 1, with 13 bases in between. CDR3 DNA: TGTGCCAGCAGCCCGCGGGACACCGGTAACTATGGCTACACCTTC. Translated, it gives CASSPRDTGNYGYTF.

Only a few counts were recorded for this clonotype. This chain uses TRBV20-1 with TRBJ1-3; D ambiguous. The ends were cut back, 7 bases at V and 4 bases at J, with 11 bases in the middle. The CDR3 is 12 amino acids. Germline CDR1 and CDR2: DFQATT and SNEGSKA (reference sequence). The CDR3 reads CSVPENGNTIYF. In DNA form, the CDR3 reads TGCAGTGTACCGGAGAACGGAAACACCATATATTTT.

The table lists this clonotype with a few counts. The chain couples TRBV7-2 to TRBJ2-7; TRBD2 is a possible D gene (5 bases). CDR3 length: 14 residues. Per germline, CDR1 SGHTA and CDR2 FQGNSA. The V end lost 6 bases, the J end lost 3 bases, and 15 bases lay between the germline ends. As DNA, the CDR3 is TGTGCCAGCAGTATGAGGGCAGGAGACTACGAGCAGTACTTC. It codes for CASSMRAGDYEQYF. The complete variable domain, with remaining parts taken from reference TRBV7-2 and TRBJ2-7, reads GAGVSQSPSNKVTEKGKDVELRCDPISGHTALYWYRQSLGQGLEFLIYFQGNSAPDKSGLPSDRFSAERTGGSVSTLTIQRTQQEDSAVYLCASSMRAGDYEQYFGPGTRLTVT.

The rearrangement uses TRBV10-3 and TRBJ2-7; TRBD1 is a possible D gene (5 bases). The CDR3 totals 14 residues. Germline CDR1 reads ENHRY; CDR2 reads SYGVKD. V lost 7 bases and J 3 bases, leaving 16 bases between the germline ends. The CDR3 spells CAIKESRVVYEQYF. The CDR3 nucleotides read TGTGCCATCAAAGAGTCCAGGGTGGTCTACGAGCAGTACTTC.

For the CDR3, the DNA is TGTGCCAGCAGCACGACCGGCACTGAAGCTTTCTTT. This codes for CASSTTGTEAFF. The V call is TRBV27, the J call TRBJ1-1; no reliable D call. Germline lookup yields CDR1 MNHEY and CDR2 SMNVEV (reference sequence). V was cut by 6 bases and J by 4 bases, with 9 bases left in between. The CDR3 runs to 12 residues.

V and J are TRBV6-2 or TRBV6-3 and TRBJ1-5; possible D gene TRBD1, 6 bases. The V gene lost 6 bases and the J gene lost 5 bases, with 20 bases spanning the gap. This CDR3 is 16 amino acids long. Germline loops: CDR1 MNHEY, CDR2 SVGEGT. The CDR3 DNA follows: TGTGCCAGCAGCCCGACCCAGGGGCCCCCGTATCAGCCCCAGCATTTT. Its translation is CASSPTQGPPYQPQHF.